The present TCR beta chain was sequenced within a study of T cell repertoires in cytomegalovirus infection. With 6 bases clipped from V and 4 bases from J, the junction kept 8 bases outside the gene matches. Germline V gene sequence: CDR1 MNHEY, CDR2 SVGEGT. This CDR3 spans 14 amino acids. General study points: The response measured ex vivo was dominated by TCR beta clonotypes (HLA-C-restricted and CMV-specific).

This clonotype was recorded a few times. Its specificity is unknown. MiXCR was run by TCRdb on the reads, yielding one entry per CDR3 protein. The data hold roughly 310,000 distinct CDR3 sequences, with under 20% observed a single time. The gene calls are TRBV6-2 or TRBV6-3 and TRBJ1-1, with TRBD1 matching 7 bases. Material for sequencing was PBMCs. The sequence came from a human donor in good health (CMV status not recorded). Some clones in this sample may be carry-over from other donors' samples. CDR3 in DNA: TGTGCCAGCAGCCCCGACAGGGCGAGCACTGAAGCTTTCTTT. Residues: CASSPDRASTEAFF.